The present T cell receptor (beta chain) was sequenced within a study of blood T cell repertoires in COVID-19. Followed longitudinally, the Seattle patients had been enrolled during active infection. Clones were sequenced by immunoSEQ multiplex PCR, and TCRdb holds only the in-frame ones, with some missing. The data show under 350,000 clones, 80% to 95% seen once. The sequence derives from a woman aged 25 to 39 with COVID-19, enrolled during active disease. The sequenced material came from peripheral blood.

This chain's CDR3 is CASSQDWGQGDYGYTF. As DNA, the CDR3 is TGCGCCAGCAGCCAAGATTGGGGGCAGGGGGACTATGGCTACACCTTC. V usage is TRBV4-3 and J usage is TRBJ1-2; TRBD1 matches 7 bases. CDR3 length: 16 amino acids. The germline V gene has CDR1 LGHNA and CDR2 YSLEER. J lost 3 bases, V lost 0 bases, and 7 bases had no gene match.